These T cell receptor beta chains were read from a single sample in a study of blood T cell repertoires in COVID-19. Clones were sequenced by immunoSEQ multiplex PCR, and TCRdb holds only the in-frame ones, with some missing. The table lists approximately 150,000 clones, 80% to 85% of them singletons. Sequencing input: PBMCs or T cells enriched from blood (not recorded which). The receptor source for this set is a woman in her forties or fifties who had recovered from COVID-19. Both conserved end residues are part of each CDR3. Fields, in order: D gene, CDR3 length, V gene, J gene, clone size, CDR3 DNA, CDR3 protein. The D gene is left open where the match is weak. Size is stated for part of the rows, as once, few or many counts, or as a class when the clone is expanded.

d_call: TRBD2; cdr3_length: 16; v_call: TRBV19; j_call: TRBJ2-3; clone_size: NA; cdr3_nt: TGTGCCAGTAGTATAATGGGACTAGCGAACACAGATACGCAGTATTTT; cdr3_aa: CASSIMGLANTDTQYF
d_call: NA; cdr3_length: 8; v_call: TRBV19; j_call: TRBJ1-1; clone_size: NA; cdr3_nt: TGTGCCTCGCGAGGGGGTTTCTTT; cdr3_aa: CASRGGFF
d_call: NA; cdr3_length: 14; v_call: TRBV7-9; j_call: TRBJ1-1; clone_size: NA; cdr3_nt: TGTGCCAGCAGCCGACTGGTACTAGTAGGTGACGCTTTCTTT; cdr3_aa: CASSRLVLVGDAFF
d_call: TRBD2; cdr3_length: 16; v_call: TRBV12-5; j_call: TRBJ2-3; clone_size: NA; cdr3_nt: TGTGCTAGTGGTTTGGTACATGGCGGGGGGGCAGATACGCAGTATTTT; cdr3_aa: CASGLVHGGGADTQYF
d_call: NA; cdr3_length: 15; v_call: TRBV4-1; j_call: TRBJ1-2; clone_size: NA; cdr3_nt: TGCGCCAGCAGCCAAGACGGCGGAGCTAACTATGGCTACACCTTC; cdr3_aa: CASSQDGGANYGYTF
d_call: NA; cdr3_length: 15; v_call: TRBV6-1; j_call: TRBJ2-7; clone_size: NA; cdr3_nt: TGTGCCAGCAGTGAACCGAGGGTCTCAACCAACGAGCAGTACTTC; cdr3_aa: CASSEPRVSTNEQYF
d_call: NA; cdr3_length: 17; v_call: TRBV20-1; j_call: TRBJ2-7; clone_size: NA; cdr3_nt: TGCAGTGCTAGTTCGGTACGAAAGGACTTAAACCCCCTCGAGCAGTACTTC; cdr3_aa: CSASSVRKDLNPLEQYF
d_call: NA; cdr3_length: 14; v_call: TRBV6-2/TRBV6-3; j_call: TRBJ2-7; clone_size: NA; cdr3_nt: TGTGCCAGCAGCGACGGGAATTCTCCCTACGAGCAGTACTTC; cdr3_aa: CASSDGNSPYEQYF
d_call: TRBD2; cdr3_length: 17; v_call: TRBV7-2; j_call: TRBJ2-7; clone_size: few; cdr3_nt: TGTGCCAGCAGCTCGCGCCCGGGACTAGCGGGCGAGAGGGAGCAGTACTTC; cdr3_aa: CASSSRPGLAGEREQYF
d_call: NA; cdr3_length: 16; v_call: TRBV10-3; j_call: TRBJ1-3; clone_size: few; cdr3_nt: TGTGCCGCATCGCCGGGGGTCACCACCGCCCGAAACACCATATATTTT; cdr3_aa: CAASPGVTTARNTIYF
d_call: TRBD1; cdr3_length: 14; v_call: TRBV27; j_call: TRBJ2-3; clone_size: NA; cdr3_nt: TGTGCCAGCAGTTTACAGGGGGCAACAGATACGCAGTATTTT; cdr3_aa: CASSLQGATDTQYF
d_call: NA; cdr3_length: 15; v_call: TRBV7-3; j_call: TRBJ2-6; clone_size: NA; cdr3_nt: TGTGCCAGCAGCTCCCCGAGCTCTGGGGCCAACGTCCTGACTTTC; cdr3_aa: CASSSPSSGANVLTF
d_call: NA; cdr3_length: 15; v_call: TRBV3-1/TRBV3-2; j_call: TRBJ1-1; clone_size: NA; cdr3_nt: TGTGCCAGCAGCCAAAGTAATAGCGGGAACACTGAAGCTTTCTTT; cdr3_aa: CASSQSNSGNTEAFF
d_call: TRBD2; cdr3_length: 18; v_call: TRBV5-4; j_call: TRBJ2-1; clone_size: few; cdr3_nt: TGTGCCAGCAGCTTGAAACTAGCGGGAGTCAGTTGGGGCAATGAGCAGTTCTTC; cdr3_aa: CASSLKLAGVSWGNEQFF
d_call: NA; cdr3_length: 14; v_call: TRBV18; j_call: TRBJ2-7; clone_size: NA; cdr3_nt: TGTGCCAGCTCACAAGACAGGTCTTCCTACGAGCAGTACTTC; cdr3_aa: CASSQDRSSYEQYF
d_call: TRBD1; cdr3_length: 14; v_call: TRBV3-1/TRBV3-2; j_call: TRBJ1-3; clone_size: NA; cdr3_nt: TGTGCCAGCAGCCCCGACAGGGGGCTAGACACCATATATTTT; cdr3_aa: CASSPDRGLDTIYF